The next 11 T cell receptor beta chains were all read from a single sample in a study of response to subunit inactivated influenza vaccine. From the RT-PCR reads, TCRdb called clonotypes with MiXCR, one entry per CDR3 protein. This sample has about 570,000 distinct CDR3 sequences; about 10% occur once, and the top ten carry 9.5% to 11%. These data also formed part of another study, on T cells expressing NK-cell markers. This second report adds: TCR beta libraries carry UMIs added by 5'RACE template switching.

The specimen comprised PBMCs from blood, sampled on the day of vaccination. All receptors come from a man aged 50 or older who received an inactivated influenza vaccine.

The chain has TRBV5-1 and TRBJ2-5; 9 positions match TRBD2. Germline CDR1 is SGHRS and CDR2 is YFSETQ. This CDR3 contains 15 residues. V lost 4 bases and J lost 4; bases outside the gene matches: 8. CDR3 nucleotide sequence: TGCGCCAGCAGCAGATTAGCGGGAGTCCGAGAGACCCAGTACTTC. Translating it yields CASSRLAGVRETQYF.

The gene calls are TRBV7-9 and TRBJ2-5, with TRBD1 matching 8 bases. The CDR3 runs 14 residues. Germline assignment: CDR1 SEHNR and CDR2 FQNEAQ (reference sequence). The ends lost 7 bases at V and 0 bases at J; junction bases unmatched: 4. The CDR3 DNA is TGTGCCAGCAAACGGGACAGGTACCAAGAGACCCAGTACTTC. This translates into CASKRDRYQETQYF.

For the CDR3, the DNA is TGTGCCAGCAGCCAAATGAACGGCGGGGAGCTGTTTTTT. Translation gives CASSQMNGGELFF. The rearrangement joins TRBV7-9 to TRBJ2-2, with D hard to call. CDR3 length equals 13 residues. Germline assignment: CDR1 SEHNR and CDR2 FQNEAQ (reference sequence). Trimming pared 5 bases from V and 7 bases from J, leaving 11 bases between. The full variable domain, rest sourced from reference TRBV7-9 and TRBJ2-2, is DTGVSQNPRHKITKRGQNVTFRCDPISEHNRLYWYRQTLGQGPEFLTYFQNEAQLEKSRLLSDRFSAERPKGSFSTLEIQRTEQGDSAMYLCASSQMNGGELFFGEGSRLTVL.

The V call is TRBV7-2, the J call TRBJ2-5; weak D call: TRBD2 (7 bases). Germline V gene sequence: CDR1 SGHTA, CDR2 FQGNSA. The CDR3 extends over 14 amino acids. V dropped 5 bases and J dropped 5 bases, with 15 bases sitting between them. The CDR3 reads CASSPGGQRETQYF. CDR3 sequence (DNA): TGTGCCAGCAGCCCCGGGGGGCAACGGGAGACCCAGTACTTC. Combining the CDR3 with reference TRBV7-2 and TRBJ2-5 gives the whole variable domain GAGVSQSPSNKVTEKGKDVELRCDPISGHTALYWYRQSLGQGLEFLIYFQGNSAPDKSGLPSDRFSAERTGGSVSTLTIQRTQQEDSAVYLCASSPGGQRETQYFGPGTRLLVL.

CDR3 bases: TGTGCCAGCAGACGGGACCAGATCAATGAGCAGTTCTTC. Its protein is CASRRDQINEQFF. The V and J genes are TRBV2 and TRBJ2-1; either TRBD1 or TRBD2 may fit D (5 bases each). Germline CDR1 reads SNHLY; CDR2 reads FYNNEI. The CDR3 has 13 residues. The V end lost 6 bases, the J end lost 6 bases, and 12 bases lay between the germline ends.

V and J are TRBV4-2 and TRBJ1-2; 7 nucleotides align to TRBD1. Trimming cost V 0 bases and J 6 bases; bases outside gene matches: 4. Germline CDR1 and CDR2: LGHNA and YNFKEQ. The CDR3 is 14 amino acids. The CDR3 sequence: CASSQEGTGDGYTF. The CDR3 nucleotides read TGTGCCAGCAGCCAAGAGGGAACAGGGGATGGCTACACCTTC.

This clonotype was observed many times. The rearrangement joins TRBV7-9 to TRBJ2-4, with 8 bases matching TRBD1. V was pared by 3 bases and J by 5 bases, with 3 bases of the junction left unmatched. The CDR3 is 14 residues long. The germline V gene encodes CDR1 SEHNR and CDR2 FQNEAQ (reference sequence). The CDR3 protein is CASSLAQGENIQYF. CDR3 sequence (DNA): TGTGCCAGCAGCTTGGCACAGGGGGAAAACATTCAGTACTTC.

This clonotype appeared a few times. The chain carries TRBV28 and TRBJ1-5; tentatively, D is TRBD1 (5 bases). The germline V gene has CDR1 MDHEN and CDR2 SYDVKM. The ends were cut back, 7 bases at V and 3 bases at J, with 16 bases in the middle. The CDR3 covers 15 residues. CDR3 in amino acids: CASIPGTAYNQPQHF. CDR3 in DNA: TGTGCCAGCATACCCGGGACGGCGTACAATCAGCCCCAGCATTTT.

V and J are TRBV4-2 and TRBJ2-1, with TRBD1 as a possible D gene (5 bases). Germline-derived CDR1 and CDR2 are LGHNA and YNFKEQ. V was shortened by 1 base and J by 8 bases, with 21 bases between the two germline ends. The CDR3 contains 17 residues. In DNA, the CDR3 is TGTGCCAGCAGCCAAGGAAGAGGTAGGGGCGAACATGATGAGCAGTTCTTC. As protein: CASSQGRGRGEHDEQFF.

In this sample, this clonotype turned up a few times. The V call is TRBV30, the J call TRBJ2-6, with D uncertain. From germline, CDR1 is GTSNPN and CDR2 SVGIG (reference sequence). Trimming removed 1 base from V and 0 bases from J, with 16 bases in between. The CDR3 runs to 18 residues. The CDR3 region is CAWSALRTLSSGANVLTF. The CDR3, as DNA: TGTGCCTGGAGTGCGTTACGGACCCTCAGCTCTGGGGCCAACGTCCTGACTTTC.

J is TRBJ2-3 and V is TRBV4-1; D is unresolved. Germline V gene data show CDR1 as MGHRA and CDR2 as YSYEKL. There are 16 residues in the CDR3. Trimming stripped 1 base from V and 0 bases from J, with 11 bases between. CDR3 region: CASSQAPTGSTDTQYF. The CDR3 DNA reads as TGCGCCAGCAGCCAAGCCCCGACGGGTAGCACAGATACGCAGTATTTT.